Shown below are 6 T cell receptor beta chains from a single sample sequenced in a study of sequential checkpoint blockade in melanoma. Stated treatment: randomized to nivolumab then ipilimumab (arm A) or the reverse (arm B). The assay was immunoSEQ multiplex PCR, and TCRdb's table has in-frame clones only and misses some. The data hold approximately 10,000 clones, with over 60% observed a single time. The sequencing here drew on CD8+ T cells sorted from blood (inferred from file names), taken from a patient given nivolumab and ipilimumab in sequence. The receptors stem from a human donor with melanoma.

This clone came up once. This sequence joins TRBV25-1 and TRBJ2-1, with 11 bases aligning to TRBD2. The CDR3 sequence is 15 residues long. Trimming removed 5 bases from V and 5 bases from J; junction bases left unmatched: 5. The germline V gene encodes CDR1 MGHDK and CDR2 SYGVNS. The CDR3 bases are TGTGCCAGCAGTATCTTAGCGGGAGGGGACAATGAGCAGTTCTTC. Protein sequence: CASSILAGGDNEQFF.

J is TRBJ2-2 and V is TRBV4-1; possibly TRBD2 for D (6 bases). V was shortened by 3 bases and J by 0 bases, with 11 bases between the two germline ends. The length of the CDR3 is 16 residues. CDR1 and CDR2 from the germline V gene are MGHRA and YSYEKL. CDR3 bases: TGCGCCAGCAGCCAGGGGGGACTCACGAACACCGGGGAGCTGTTTTTT. Translated, it gives CASSQGGLTNTGELFF.

The CDR3 reads CASSTGQGDEQYF. In DNA, the CDR3 is TGTGCCAGCAGCACGGGACAGGGAGACGAGCAGTACTTC. J is TRBJ2-7 and V is TRBV7-8; 9 positions agree with TRBD1. CDR1 is SGHVS, CDR2 FQNEAQ, per germline. The CDR3 extends over 13 amino acids. The junction had 4 bases not matched to a gene; V was cut back by 5 bases and J by 5 bases.

The chain carries TRBV9 and TRBJ2-3; 11 nucleotides agree with TRBD2. Germline assignment: CDR1 SGDLS and CDR2 YYNGEE. J gave up 0 bases and V 4 bases, and 16 bases lay outside the gene matches. The CDR3 covers 20 residues. The CDR3 coding sequence is TGTGCCAGCAGCCCCTCCCGTGGAGCTAGCGGGAGGCCTAGCACAGATACGCAGTATTTT. Its translation is CASSPSRGASGRPSTDTQYF.

The chain employs TRBV10-2 and TRBJ2-1; 8 bases are a match to TRBD1. Germline values: CDR1 WSHSY, CDR2 SAAADI. The length of the CDR3 is 15 residues. The ends lost 0 bases at V and 4 bases at J; junction bases unmatched: 2. Here the CDR3 reads CASSESGQGYNEQFF. CDR3 in DNA: TGCGCCAGCAGTGAGTCAGGACAGGGATACAATGAGCAGTTCTTC.

V is TRBV7-8 and J is TRBJ2-7; D not resolved. The CDR3 spans 13 residues. From germline, CDR1 is SGHVS and CDR2 FQNEAQ. V was pared by 6 bases and J by 3 bases, with 12 bases between. CDR3 region: CASRPGRNYEQYF. The CDR3 bases are TGTGCCAGCAGACCAGGCAGAAACTACGAGCAGTACTTC.